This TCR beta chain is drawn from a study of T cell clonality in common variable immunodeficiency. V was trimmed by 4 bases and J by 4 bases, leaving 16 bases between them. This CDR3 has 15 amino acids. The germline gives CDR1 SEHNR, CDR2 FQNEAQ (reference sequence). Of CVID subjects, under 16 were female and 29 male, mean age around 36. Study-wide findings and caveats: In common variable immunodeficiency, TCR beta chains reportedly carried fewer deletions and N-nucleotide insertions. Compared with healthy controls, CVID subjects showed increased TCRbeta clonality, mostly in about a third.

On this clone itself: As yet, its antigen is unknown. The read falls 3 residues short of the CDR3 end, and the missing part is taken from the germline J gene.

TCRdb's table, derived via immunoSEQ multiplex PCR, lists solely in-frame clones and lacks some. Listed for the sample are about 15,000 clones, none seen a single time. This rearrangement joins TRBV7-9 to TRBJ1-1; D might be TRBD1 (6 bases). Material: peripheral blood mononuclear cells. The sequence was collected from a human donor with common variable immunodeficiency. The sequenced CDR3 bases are TGTGCCAGCAGCTCTTGGCAGGGGAAGGGCACTGAA. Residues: CASSSWQGKGTE. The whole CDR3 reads CASSSWQGKGTEAFF.